Each of the 26 T cell receptor beta chains below was sequenced from the same sample in a study of blood T cell repertoires in COVID-19. Assay: immunoSEQ multiplex PCR; the TCRdb copy retains only in-frame clones and omits some. Among roughly 260,000 clones listed, more than 70% were seen once. Sequences were obtained from peripheral blood. These receptors came from a woman aged 50 to 60 with acute or convalescent COVID-19.

The V call is TRBV7-9, the J call TRBJ1-6; 9 bases line up with TRBD1. The CDR3 is made up of 17 amino acids. The junction had 5 bases not matched to a gene; V was cut back by 5 bases and J by 0 bases. Germline CDR1 is SEHNR and CDR2 is FQNEAQ (reference sequence). In DNA form, the CDR3 reads TGTGCCAGCAGCCCTGGACAGGGGAGCTCCTATAATTCACCCCTCCACTTT. This codes for CASSPGQGSSYNSPLHF.

The genes are TRBV5-5 and TRBJ2-5, with 8 positions matching TRBD2. The CDR3 is 14 residues long. Germline V CDR1 and CDR2: SGHKS, YYEKEE (reference sequence). The junction had 6 bases not matched to a gene; V was cut back by 4 bases and J by 4 bases. CDR3 sequence reads: CASSHPGGAETQYF. The DNA for the CDR3 is TGTGCCAGCAGCCACCCGGGGGGGGCAGAGACCCAGTACTTC.

The chain combines TRBV7-9 with TRBJ2-3; no reliable D call. Germline assignment: CDR1 SEHNR and CDR2 FQNEAQ (reference sequence). CDR3 length: 12 amino acids. Trimming removed 6 bases from V and 2 bases from J, with 6 bases in between. The CDR3 sequence: CASSPTTDTQYF. The CDR3 bases are TGTGCCAGCAGTCCTACCACAGATACGCAGTATTTT.

The chain employs TRBV7-2 and TRBJ2-2; D not certain. CDR1 SGHTA and CDR2 FQGNSA come from the germline V gene. The CDR3 loop spans 14 amino acids. The V gene lost 3 bases and the J gene lost 7 bases, with 12 bases spanning the gap. The CDR3 sequence is CASSFQADYGELFF. The CDR3 DNA is TGTGCCAGCAGCTTTCAGGCCGATTACGGGGAGCTGTTTTTT.

This chain connects TRBV28 to TRBJ2-3; TRBD2 aligns across 7 bases. Looked up from germline, CDR1 is MDHEN and CDR2 is SYDVKM. V dropped 6 bases and J dropped 5; count of bases not matched to a gene: 5. The CDR3 covers 13 residues. CDR3 sequence: CASSPPGGDTQYF. The DNA of the CDR3 is TGTGCCAGCAGCCCGCCGGGGGGAGATACGCAGTATTTT.

The chain carries TRBV6-6 and TRBJ1-3, with a possible D match to TRBD1 (6 bases). CDR1 and CDR2 (germline): MNHNY, SVGAGI (reference sequence). Trimming pared 6 bases from V and 4 bases from J, leaving 16 bases between. The CDR3 totals 15 residues. The CDR3 DNA reads TGTGCCAGCAGCCACGGACAGTTCTCCGGAAACACCATATATTTT. Protein sequence: CASSHGQFSGNTIYF.

CDR3: CASSLSGSQPQHF. The DNA for the CDR3 is TGTGCCAGCAGCTTAAGCGGTAGTCAGCCCCAGCATTTT. The chain uses TRBV7-3 and TRBJ1-5, with no clear D. The CDR3 is 13 amino acids. V lost 1 base, J lost 6 bases, and 7 bases lay in between. Germline CDR1 and CDR2: SGHTA and FQGTGA. The full variable domain, in which reference TRBV7-3 and TRBJ1-5 provide the parts outside the CDR3, is GAGVSQTPSNKVTEKGKYVELRCDPISGHTALYWYRQSLGQGPEFLIYFQGTGAADDSGLPNDRFFAVRPEGSVSTLKIQRTERGDSAVYLCASSLSGSQPQHFGDGTRLSIL.

V and J are TRBV6-5 and TRBJ1-5, with 9 nucleotides matching TRBD1. The junction had 12 bases not matched to a gene; V was cut back by 6 bases and J by 9 bases. This CDR3 is built from 15 residues. Germline V gives CDR1 MNHEY, CDR2 SVGAGI. As DNA, the CDR3 is TGTGCCAGCAGGACGGGACAGGGAGATACTTTGCCCCAGCATTTT. It encodes CASRTGQGDTLPQHF.

The V and J genes are TRBV13 and TRBJ2-1, with D perhaps matching TRBD1 (5 bases). Trimming left V 2 bases short and J 8 bases short, with 13 bases between. CDR3 length: 14 residues. Germline assignment: CDR1 PRHDT and CDR2 FYEKMQ (reference sequence). The CDR3 spells CASSLKPGSDEQFF. CDR3 DNA: TGTGCCAGCAGCTTAAAGCCAGGGTCGGATGAGCAGTTCTTC.

The chain employs TRBV28 and TRBJ2-1; TRBD2 agrees at 12 bases. Per germline, CDR1 MDHEN and CDR2 SYDVKM. The CDR3 has 16 residues. V shed 4 bases, J shed 6 bases, and the junction held 7 bases outside the gene matches. CDR3 sequence: CASSSGLAGFSNEQFF. CDR3 coding DNA: TGTGCCAGCAGTTCGGGACTAGCGGGTTTTAGCAATGAGCAGTTCTTC.

The rearrangement uses TRBV7-6 and TRBJ2-5; TRBD2 agrees at 12 bases. The CDR3 covers 16 residues. Looked up from germline, CDR1 is SGHVS and CDR2 is FNYEAQ. Trimming took 4 bases from V and 4 from J; bases not matched to a gene: 7. Written as DNA, the CDR3 is TGTGCCAGCAGCTATTCACTAGCGGGAGGTGGAGAGACCCAGTACTTC. Protein: CASSYSLAGGGETQYF.

The chain couples TRBV7-7 to TRBJ2-1, with a possible D match to TRBD2 (7 bases). V dropped 5 bases and J dropped 6 bases, with 14 bases sitting between them. Germline V CDR1 and CDR2: SSHAT, FNYEAQ (reference sequence). The CDR3 runs 14 residues. The CDR3 DNA is TGTGCCAGCAGCCCAAACCGGGGGGCCAATGAGCAGTTCTTC. This codes for CASSPNRGANEQFF.

This clone was seen once. The chain recombines TRBV7-2 with TRBJ2-3; D might be TRBD2 (6 bases). The CDR3 runs 14 residues. V was shortened by 7 bases and J by 4 bases, with 15 bases between the two germline ends. From germline, CDR1 is SGHTA and CDR2 FQGNSA. For the CDR3, the DNA is TGTGCCAGCATCACGGGAGTTTGGGCAGATACGCAGTATTTT. This translates into CASITGVWADTQYF.

The chain recombines TRBV27 with TRBJ2-7; D is undetermined. The V end was cut by 5 bases, the J end by 2 bases, with 13 bases between. The CDR3 runs 14 residues. Germline CDR1 and CDR2: MNHEY and SMNVEV (reference sequence). The chain's CDR3 is CASSPRLGAYEQYF. CDR3 sequence (DNA): TGTGCCAGCAGTCCCCGGCTAGGCGCCTACGAGCAGTACTTC.

This clone has just a few counts. The chain has TRBV5-1 and TRBJ1-2, with D possibly being TRBD1 (5 bases). Germline loops: CDR1 SGHRS, CDR2 YFSETQ. Trimming pared 3 bases from V and 1 base from J, leaving 7 bases between. This CDR3 contains 13 residues. CDR3 coding DNA: TGCGCCAGCAGCTCGACAGTTAACTATGGCTACACCTTC. Translated, it gives CASSSTVNYGYTF.

This chain uses TRBV19 with TRBJ2-2; D is perhaps TRBD1 (5 bases). The ends were cut back, 9 bases at V and 4 bases at J, with 18 bases in the middle. Germline CDR1 reads LNHDA; CDR2 reads SQIVND (reference sequence). The CDR3 has 15 amino acids. CDR3 sequence (DNA): TGTGCCAGCCTCCCCTGGGGCAGGAGCACCGGGGAGCTGTTTTTT. It specifies CASLPWGRSTGELFF.

The chain combines TRBV28 with TRBJ2-7; the match to TRBD2 covers 7 bases. Trimming removed 6 bases from V and 6 bases from J; junction bases left unmatched: 11. CDR1 MDHEN and CDR2 SYDVKM come from the germline V gene. This CDR3 spans 14 amino acids. The chain's CDR3 is CASSSGGSLVEQYF. The CDR3 DNA reads as TGTGCCAGCAGCTCGGGCGGGAGTCTCGTCGAGCAGTACTTC.

This clone has a count of ten or more. The V and J genes are TRBV6-6 and TRBJ2-7; D perhaps matches TRBD1 (5 bases). The CDR3 has 14 amino acids. V lost 0 bases, J lost 3 bases, and 9 bases lay in between. Germline V lookup: CDR1 MNHNY, CDR2 SVGAGI (reference sequence). CDR3 in amino acids: CASSYSQGNYEQYF. CDR3 coding DNA: TGTGCCAGCAGTTACTCGCAGGGAAACTACGAGCAGTACTTC.

A remark on this clone: Germline and junction disagree at one end, which may indicate a read error. This chain links TRBV7-7 with TRBJ2-5; 8 nucleotides line up with TRBD2. CDR1 SSHAT and CDR2 FNYEAQ come from the germline V gene (reference sequence). This CDR3 is 14 amino acids long. In DNA, the CDR3 is TGTGCTAGCAGCTTAACTAGCGGCACAGGGACCCAGTACTTC. Amino acids: CASSLTSGTGTQYF.

The chain has TRBV7-9 and TRBJ2-7, with TRBD2 matching 9 bases. The CDR3 loop spans 15 amino acids. The germline V gene has CDR1 SEHNR and CDR2 FQNEAQ (reference sequence). J gave up 5 bases and V 2 bases, and 7 bases lay outside the gene matches. CDR3 in DNA: TGTGCCAGCAGCTTACTTGCGGGAGGGCCCGACGAGCAGTACTTC. Translated: CASSLLAGGPDEQYF.

The rearrangement uses TRBV4-1 and TRBJ1-2; 7 nucleotides align to TRBD1. V trimming: 1 base; J trimming: 4 bases; junction bases outside the gene matches: 6. Germline V gives CDR1 MGHRA, CDR2 YSYEKL. The CDR3 runs 15 residues. CDR3 DNA sequence: TGCGCCAGCAGCCAAGGGGACAGCGGGGGCTATGGCTACACCTTC. Translation: CASSQGDSGGYGYTF.

The gene calls are TRBV27 and TRBJ1-2; 8 positions match TRBD1. Germline CDR1 reads MNHEY; CDR2 reads SMNVEV (reference sequence). After removal of 7 bases from V and 6 bases from J, the junction contained 13 bases not matched to a gene. The CDR3 totals 15 residues. This chain's CDR3 is CASTPQGASTHGYTF. CDR3 in DNA: TGTGCCAGCACCCCCCAGGGGGCGTCTACCCATGGCTACACCTTC.

The V and J genes are TRBV19 and TRBJ1-5; 7 bases match TRBD1. From germline, CDR1 is LNHDA and CDR2 SQIVND (reference sequence). With V trimmed by 6 bases and J by 0 bases, 5 bases remained unmatched. CDR3 length equals 15 residues. The CDR3 DNA reads as TGTGCCAGTAGCCTGACAGGGAATAGCAATCAGCCCCAGCATTTT. Its translation is CASSLTGNSNQPQHF.

CDR3 loop: CATSKGDSYGYTF. The CDR3 DNA is TGTGCCACCAGCAAAGGAGACAGCTATGGCTACACCTTC. The chain has TRBV15 and TRBJ1-2, with D perhaps TRBD1 (5 bases). Trimming took off 4 bases at V and 4 bases at J, with 10 bases between the two ends. Germline V CDR1 and CDR2: LNHNV, YYDKDF (reference sequence). This CDR3 is built from 13 residues.

This chain uses TRBV28 with TRBJ2-1, with 8 bases that match TRBD2. The CDR3 length is 15 residues. The germline V gene encodes CDR1 MDHEN and CDR2 SYDVKM. V lost 6 bases and J lost 6; bases outside the gene matches: 10. CDR3 protein: CASSQQAGARNEQFF. The DNA of the CDR3 is TGTGCCAGCAGCCAACAAGCGGGAGCTCGCAATGAGCAGTTCTTC.

The chain employs TRBV7-2 and TRBJ1-3, with a possible D match to TRBD1 (5 bases). Trimming took 1 base from V and 3 from J, leaving 16 bases between them. CDR1 and CDR2 from the germline V gene are SGHTA and FQGNSA. This CDR3 region has 17 residues. For the CDR3, the DNA is TGTGCCAGCAGCTTAGATCGGTCTGGGGCCTTTGGAAACACCATATATTTT. Its protein is CASSLDRSGAFGNTIYF. Filled out from reference TRBV7-2 and TRBJ1-3, the complete variable domain reads GAGVSQSPSNKVTEKGKDVELRCDPISGHTALYWYRQSLGQGLEFLIYFQGNSAPDKSGLPSDRFSAERTGGSVSTLTIQRTQQEDSAVYLCASSLDRSGAFGNTIYFGEGSWLTVV.